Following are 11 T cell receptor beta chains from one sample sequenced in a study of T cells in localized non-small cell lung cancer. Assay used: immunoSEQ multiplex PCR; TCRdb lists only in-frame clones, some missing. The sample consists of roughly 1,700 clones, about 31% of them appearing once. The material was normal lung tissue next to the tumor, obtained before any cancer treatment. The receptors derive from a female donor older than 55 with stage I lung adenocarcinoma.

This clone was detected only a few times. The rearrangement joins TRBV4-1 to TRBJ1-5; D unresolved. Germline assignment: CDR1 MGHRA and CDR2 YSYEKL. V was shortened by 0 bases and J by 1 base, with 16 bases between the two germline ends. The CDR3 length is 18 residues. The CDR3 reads CASSQDKYSVHSNQPQHF. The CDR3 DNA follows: TGCGCCAGCAGCCAAGATAAGTACTCCGTACACAGCAATCAGCCCCAGCATTTT.

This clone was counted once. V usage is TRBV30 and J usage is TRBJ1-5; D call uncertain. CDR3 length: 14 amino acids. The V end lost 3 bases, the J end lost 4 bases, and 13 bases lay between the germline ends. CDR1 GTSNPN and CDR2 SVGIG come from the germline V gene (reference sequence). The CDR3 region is CAWSLGSINQPQHF. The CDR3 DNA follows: TGTGCCTGGAGCCTGGGGTCAATAAATCAGCCCCAGCATTTT.

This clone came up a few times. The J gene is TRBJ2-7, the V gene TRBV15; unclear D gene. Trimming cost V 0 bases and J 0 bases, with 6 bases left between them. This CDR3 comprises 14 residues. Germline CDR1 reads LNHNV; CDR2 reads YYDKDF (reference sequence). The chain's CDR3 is CATSREHDSYEQYF. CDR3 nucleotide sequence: TGTGCCACCAGCAGAGAACATGACTCCTACGAGCAGTACTTC.

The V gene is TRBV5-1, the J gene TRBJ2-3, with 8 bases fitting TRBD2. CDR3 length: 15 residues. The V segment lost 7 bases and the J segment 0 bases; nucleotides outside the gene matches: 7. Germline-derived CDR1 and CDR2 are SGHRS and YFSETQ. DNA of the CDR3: TGCGCCAGCCACCAGTCTAGCGGGAGCACAGATACGCAGTATTTT. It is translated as CASHQSSGSTDTQYF.

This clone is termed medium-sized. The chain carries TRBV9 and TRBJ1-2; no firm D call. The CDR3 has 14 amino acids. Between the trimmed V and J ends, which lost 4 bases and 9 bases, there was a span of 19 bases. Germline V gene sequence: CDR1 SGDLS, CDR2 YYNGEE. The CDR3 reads CASSLPPGYDRYTF. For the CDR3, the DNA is TGTGCCAGCAGCCTCCCCCCGGGGTACGATCGCTACACCTTC.

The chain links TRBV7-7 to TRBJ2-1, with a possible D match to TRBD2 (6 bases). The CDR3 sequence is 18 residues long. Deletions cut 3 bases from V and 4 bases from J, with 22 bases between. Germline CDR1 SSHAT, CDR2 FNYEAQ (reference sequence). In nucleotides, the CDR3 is TGTGCCAGCAGCTTGCTTAGCGGAAGCGCGACCCCATACAATGAGCAGTTCTTC. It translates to CASSLLSGSATPYNEQFF. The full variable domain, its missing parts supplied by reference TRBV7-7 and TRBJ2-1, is GAGVSQSPRYKVTKRGQDVTLRCDPISSHATLYWYQQALGQGPEFLTYFNYEAQPDKSGLPSDRFSAERPEGSISTLTIQRTEQRDSAMYRCASSLLSGSATPYNEQFFGPGTRLTVL.

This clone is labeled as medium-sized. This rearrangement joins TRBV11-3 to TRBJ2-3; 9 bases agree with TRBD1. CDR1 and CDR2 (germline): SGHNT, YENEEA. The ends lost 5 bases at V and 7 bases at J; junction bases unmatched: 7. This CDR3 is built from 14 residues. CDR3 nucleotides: TGTGCCAGCAGCACCGGGACAGGGTTCTATACGCAGTATTTT. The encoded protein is CASSTGTGFYTQYF.

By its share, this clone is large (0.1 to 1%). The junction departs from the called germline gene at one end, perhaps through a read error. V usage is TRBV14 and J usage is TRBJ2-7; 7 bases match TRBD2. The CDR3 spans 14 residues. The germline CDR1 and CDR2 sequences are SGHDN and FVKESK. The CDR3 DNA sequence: TGTGCCAGCAGCCAAGCGCGTGGGAGGGGCGAGGAGTACTTC. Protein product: CASSQARGRGEEYF.

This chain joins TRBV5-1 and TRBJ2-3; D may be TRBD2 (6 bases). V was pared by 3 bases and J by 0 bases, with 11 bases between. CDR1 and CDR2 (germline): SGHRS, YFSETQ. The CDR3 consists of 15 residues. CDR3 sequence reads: CASSSSGTSTDTQYF. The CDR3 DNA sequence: TGCGCCAGCAGCTCCTCCGGGACTAGCACAGATACGCAGTATTTT.

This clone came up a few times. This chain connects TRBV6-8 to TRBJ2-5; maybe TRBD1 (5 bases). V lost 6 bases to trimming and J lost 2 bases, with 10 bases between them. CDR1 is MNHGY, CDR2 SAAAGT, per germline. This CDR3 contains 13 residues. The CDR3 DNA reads TGTGCCAGCAGCACGACAGATCAAGAGACCCAGTACTTC. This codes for CASSTTDQETQYF.

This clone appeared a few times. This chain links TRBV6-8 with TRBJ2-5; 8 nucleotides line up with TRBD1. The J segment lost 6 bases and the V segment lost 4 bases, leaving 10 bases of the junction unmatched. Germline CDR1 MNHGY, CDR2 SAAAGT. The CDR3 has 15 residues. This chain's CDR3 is CASSLAGGDLKTQYF. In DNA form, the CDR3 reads TGTGCCAGCAGTTTAGCAGGGGGCGACTTAAAGACCCAGTACTTC.